This entry is about one T cell receptor (beta chain). In the authors' workflow: How many nucleated cells were present was estimated from reference gene primer amplification. Libraries were prepared by immunoSEQ multiplex PCR; TCRdb keeps only in-frame clonotypes and omits some of them. The V and J calls and the clone size are those of that table, but D and trimming were determined from the DNA. The sample lists fewer than 450,000 clones; more than 75% were seen once. This entry is derived from a study of blood T cell repertoires in COVID-19. As for the study in general: Both acute and convalescent COVID-19 samples were obtained from the United States, Italy and Spain. T cells, B-cell-depleted T cells, or PBMCs provided the cDNA or gDNA that served as material.

Germline loops: CDR1 SGHVS, CDR2 FQNEAQ. After removal of 6 bases from V and 5 bases from J, the junction contained 10 bases not matched to a gene. This CDR3 region has 16 residues. The clonotype was recovered from a woman aged 18-29 years who had recovered from COVID-19. V gene TRBV7-8 combines with J gene TRBJ2-2; 9 nucleotides match TRBD1. Specimen: peripheral blood. CDR3 nucleotide sequence: TGTGCCAGCAGTTTAACAGGGGGCGTGAGTACCGGGGAGCTGTTTTTT. Its protein product is CASSLTGGVSTGELFF.